This is a list of T cell receptor beta chains from one sample in a study of cytomegalovirus exposure and HLA in healthy donors. Repertoires were generated with immunoSEQ multiplex PCR, while TCRdb's copy carries only in-frame clones and drops some. The repertoire holds more than 110,000 clones, with over 75% as singletons. Sequenced sample: PBMCs. The receptors were sampled from a female donor in good health and CMV-seronegative. The CDR3 runs from the conserved cysteine through the conserved F or W. A D gene is named only where the DNA matches it firmly. The listing skips clone size in some rows; elsewhere it reads once, few, many or a size class.

TRBV25-1	.	TRBJ2-7	TRBD2	TGTGCCAGCAGCTCGAATATTCGGGGTAGCGGGAGGAACGAGCAGTACTTC	CASSSNIRGSGRNEQYF
TRBV5-1	.	TRBJ2-7	TRBD1	TGCGCCAGCAGCTTGGGGGACAGTGCCGCCTACGAGCAGTACTTC	CASSLGDSAAYEQYF
TRBV27	.	TRBJ2-1	.	TGTGCCAGCAGTTCCTCATATAGCTACAATGAGCAGTTCTTC	CASSSSYSYNEQFF
TRBV14	once	TRBJ2-1	.	TGTGCCAGCAGCCCATATGGTAACGGTGAGCAGTTCTTC	CASSPYGNGEQFF
TRBV7-3	.	TRBJ2-3	.	TGTGCCAGCAGCCCCCAGGGCCGCACAGATACGCAGTATTTT	CASSPQGRTDTQYF
TRBV29-1	.	TRBJ2-3	TRBD2	TGCAGCGTGGGGACTAGCGGCCGAGGGACAGATACGCAGTATTTT	CSVGTSGRGTDTQYF
TRBV4-1	.	TRBJ2-1	TRBD2	TGCGCCAGCAGCCCCCGAGAGGGACTAGCGGGTAATGAGCAGTTCTTC	CASSPREGLAGNEQFF
TRBV18	.	TRBJ1-5	.	TGTGCCAGCTCACCATTGGGCGGGCTGGATCAGCCCCAGCATTTT	CASSPLGGLDQPQHF
TRBV11-2	.	TRBJ1-2	TRBD1	TGTGCCAGCAGCTCCCTCCCTAGACAGGGGGGCCATGGCTACACCTTC	CASSSLPRQGGHGYTF
TRBV28	.	TRBJ2-5	TRBD1	TGTGCCAGCAGCCCGGGACAGGGCCAAGAGACCCAGTACTTC	CASSPGQGQETQYF
TRBV6-6	.	TRBJ2-7	TRBD1	TGTGCCAGCAATCGGGACAGGTTCTCCTACGAGCAGTACTTC	CASNRDRFSYEQYF
TRBV6-5	.	TRBJ1-1	TRBD1	TGTGCCAGCAGTTACTACGGGACAGGTGTTGCCACTGAAGCTTTCTTT	CASSYYGTGVATEAFF
TRBV21-1	.	TRBJ2-3	.	TGTGCCAGCAGCAATCCTATATGGACTAGCGGTGGCACAGATACGCAGTATTTT	CASSNPIWTSGGTDTQYF
TRBV25-1	.	TRBJ2-7	.	TGTGCCAGCAGTGAATTCGGCAGGGGCTACGAGCAGTACTTC	CASSEFGRGYEQYF
TRBV5-6	few	TRBJ1-4	.	TGTGCCAGCAGCATCCAGGGGCAGATAAATGAAAAACTGTTTTTT	CASSIQGQINEKLFF
TRBV25-1	.	TRBJ2-5	.	TGTGCCAGCAGTGAATTCGCTAAAGAGACCCAGTACTTC	CASSEFAKETQYF
TRBV27	.	TRBJ2-1	TRBD1	TGTGCCAGCAGTCCGGGACAGGCCTACAATGAGCAGTTCTTC	CASSPGQAYNEQFF
TRBV11-2	.	TRBJ1-2	TRBD1	TGTGCCAGCAGCGTGAGGCCTATTCCGGGACAGGGGTTTGACTATGGCTACACCTTC	CASSVRPIPGQGFDYGYTF
TRBV7-2	.	TRBJ2-7	.	TGTGCCAGCAGCTTATTTGGGGGGTCTAGGGACGAGCAGTACTTC	CASSLFGGSRDEQYF
TRBV5-6	.	TRBJ1-1	TRBD1	TGTGCCAGCAGCACTATCAAACAGGGGGCGGACACTGAAGCTTTCTTT	CASSTIKQGADTEAFF
TRBV7-2	.	TRBJ2-3	.	TGTGCCAGCAGCTTAGCGCTATTCCGCACAGATACGCAGTATTTT	CASSLALFRTDTQYF
TRBV5-4	few	TRBJ2-6	TRBD2	TGTGCCAGCAGCTCGCCCCCTAGCGGATCCGGAGGGGCCAACGTCCTGACTTTC	CASSSPPSGSGGANVLTF
TRBV9	.	TRBJ2-7	TRBD2	TGTGCCAGCAGCGTAGGGCCTAGCGGGAGTTTCCAGCAGTACTTC	CASSVGPSGSFQQYF
TRBV7-2	.	TRBJ1-3	.	TGTGCCAGCAGCTTATATGTGGGGGCGCGGGGAAACACCATATATTTT	CASSLYVGARGNTIYF
TRBV27	.	TRBJ2-1	TRBD2	TGTGCCAGCAGTTTAAGAACTAGCGGGAAATACAATGAGCAGTTCTTC	CASSLRTSGKYNEQFF
TRBV5-1	.	TRBJ2-1	TRBD2	TGCGCCAGCAGCCTGCGACTAGCGGGAGTCTACAATGAGCAGTTCTTC	CASSLRLAGVYNEQFF
TRBV28	few	TRBJ2-3	.	TGTGCCAGCAGTTTTGGAGGAGATACGCAGTATTTT	CASSFGGDTQYF
TRBV6-6	.	TRBJ2-7	.	TGTGCCAGCAGCCCGCGAATTTTCGAGCAGTACTTC	CASSPRIFEQYF
TRBV28	few	TRBJ2-7	TRBD2	TGTGCCAGCACGACTCCCCGGACTAGCGGGAGCGAGCAGTACTTC	CASTTPRTSGSEQYF